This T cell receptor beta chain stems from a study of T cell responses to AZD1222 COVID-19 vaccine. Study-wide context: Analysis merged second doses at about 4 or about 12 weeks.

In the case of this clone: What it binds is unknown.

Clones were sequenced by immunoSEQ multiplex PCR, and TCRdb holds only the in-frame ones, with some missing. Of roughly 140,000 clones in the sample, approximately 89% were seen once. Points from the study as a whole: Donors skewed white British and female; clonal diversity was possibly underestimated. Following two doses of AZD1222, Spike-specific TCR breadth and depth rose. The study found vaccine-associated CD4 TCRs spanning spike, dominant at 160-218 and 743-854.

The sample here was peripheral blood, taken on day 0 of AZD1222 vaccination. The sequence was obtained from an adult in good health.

CDR3 DNA sequence: TGTGCCAGCAGTTACTCGGGGGGCGCGGGCTATGGCTACACCTTC. This translates into CASSYSGGAGYGYTF. This chain joins TRBV6-5 and TRBJ1-2; TRBD1 might be the D (6 bases). CDR3 length equals 15 residues. With 0 bases removed from V and 4 bases from J, the gap between germline ends came to 12 bases. Per the germline V gene, CDR1 is MNHEY and CDR2 is SVGAGI.